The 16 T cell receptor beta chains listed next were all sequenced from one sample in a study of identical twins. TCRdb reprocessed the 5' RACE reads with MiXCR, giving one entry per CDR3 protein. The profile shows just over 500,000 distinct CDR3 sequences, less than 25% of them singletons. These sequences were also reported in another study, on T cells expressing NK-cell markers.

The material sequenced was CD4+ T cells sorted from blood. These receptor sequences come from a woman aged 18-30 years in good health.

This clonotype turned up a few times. DNA for the CDR3: TGTGCCAGCAGTTTAGCCACGCGACAGGCTTTGAGCACTGAAGCTTTCTTT. It translates to CASSLATRQALSTEAFF. V gene TRBV12-3 or TRBV12-4 combines with J gene TRBJ1-1, with D perhaps TRBD1 (6 bases). The germline V and J ends were trimmed by 0 bases and 4 bases, with 18 bases remaining between them. The CDR3 spans 17 residues.

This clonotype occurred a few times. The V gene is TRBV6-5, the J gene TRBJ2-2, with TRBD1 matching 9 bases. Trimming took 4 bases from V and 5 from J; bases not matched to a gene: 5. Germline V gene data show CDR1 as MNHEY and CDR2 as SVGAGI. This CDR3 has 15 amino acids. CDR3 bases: TGTGCCAGCAGTTCTTGGGACAGGGTGACCGGGGAGCTGTTTTTT. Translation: CASSSWDRVTGELFF.

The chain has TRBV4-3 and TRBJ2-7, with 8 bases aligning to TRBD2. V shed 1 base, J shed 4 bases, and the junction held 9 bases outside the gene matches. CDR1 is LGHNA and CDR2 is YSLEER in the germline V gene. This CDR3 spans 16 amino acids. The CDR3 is CASSQAVGTRIYEQYF. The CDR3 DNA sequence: TGCGCCAGCAGCCAAGCAGTGGGGACTAGGATTTACGAGCAGTACTTC.

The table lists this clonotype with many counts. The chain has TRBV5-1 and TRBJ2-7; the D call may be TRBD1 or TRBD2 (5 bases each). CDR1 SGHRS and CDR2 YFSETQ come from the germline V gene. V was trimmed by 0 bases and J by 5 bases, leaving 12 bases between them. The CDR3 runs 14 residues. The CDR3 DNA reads TGCGCCAGCAGCTTGGAGCCAGGGACCCACGAGCAGTACTTC. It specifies CASSLEPGTHEQYF.

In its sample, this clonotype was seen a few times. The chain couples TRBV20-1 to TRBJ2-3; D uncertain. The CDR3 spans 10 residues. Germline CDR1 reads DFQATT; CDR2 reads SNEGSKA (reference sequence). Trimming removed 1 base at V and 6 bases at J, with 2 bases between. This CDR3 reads CSARVDTQYF. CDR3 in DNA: TGCAGTGCTAGAGTTGATACGCAGTATTTT.

The CDR3 bases are TGTGCCAGCAGCCCACCAGGGCCCCATGGCTACACCTTC. Its protein product is CASSPPGPHGYTF. The rearrangement joins TRBV7-8 to TRBJ1-2; D perhaps matches TRBD1 (5 bases). The V and J ends lost 5 bases and 6 bases respectively, with 13 bases between them. This CDR3 is 13 amino acids long. The V gene's germline CDR1 is SGHVS and CDR2 FQNEAQ.

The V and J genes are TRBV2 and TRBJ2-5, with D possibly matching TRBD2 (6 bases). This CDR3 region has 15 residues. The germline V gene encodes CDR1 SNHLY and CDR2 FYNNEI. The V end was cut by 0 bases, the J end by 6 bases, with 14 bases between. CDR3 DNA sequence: TGTGCCAGCAGTGAAGCGCCTCGGGGGACGAAGACCCAGTACTTC. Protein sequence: CASSEAPRGTKTQYF.

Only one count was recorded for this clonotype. For the CDR3, the DNA is TGCGCCAGCAGCCAAGTAAACTCTGGGGCCAACGTCCTGACTTTC. This translates into CASSQVNSGANVLTF. The chain carries TRBV4-3 and TRBJ2-6; no reliable D call. Germline V gives CDR1 LGHNA, CDR2 YSLEER. The V and J ends lost 1 base and 0 bases respectively, with 4 bases between them. There are 15 residues in the CDR3.

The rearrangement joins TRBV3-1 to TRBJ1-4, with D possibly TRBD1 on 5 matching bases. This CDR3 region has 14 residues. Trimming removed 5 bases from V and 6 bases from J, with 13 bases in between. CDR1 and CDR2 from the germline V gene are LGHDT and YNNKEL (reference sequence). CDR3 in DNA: TGTGCCAGCAGCGCCCGGGGCATATATGAAAAACTGTTTTTT. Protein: CASSARGIYEKLFF. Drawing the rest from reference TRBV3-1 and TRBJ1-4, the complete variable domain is DTAVSQTPKYLVTQMGNDKSIKCEQNLGHDTMYWYKQDSKKFLKIMFSYNNKELIINETVPNRFSPKSPDKAHLNLHINSLELGDSAVYFCASSARGIYEKLFFGSGTQLSVL.

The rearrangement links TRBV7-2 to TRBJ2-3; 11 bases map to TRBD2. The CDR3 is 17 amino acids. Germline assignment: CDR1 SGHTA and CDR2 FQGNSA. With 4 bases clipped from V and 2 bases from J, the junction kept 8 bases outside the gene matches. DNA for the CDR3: TGTGCCAGCAGCTCCCGTTTTAGCGGGAGGGACACAGATACGCAGTATTTT. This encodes CASSSRFSGRDTDTQYF.

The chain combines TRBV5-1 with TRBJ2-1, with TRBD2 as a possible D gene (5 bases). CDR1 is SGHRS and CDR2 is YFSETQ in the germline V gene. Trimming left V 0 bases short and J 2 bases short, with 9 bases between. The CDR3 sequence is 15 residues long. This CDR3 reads CASSLGGAPYNEQFF. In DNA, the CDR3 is TGCGCCAGCAGCTTGGGGGGAGCCCCCTACAATGAGCAGTTCTTC.

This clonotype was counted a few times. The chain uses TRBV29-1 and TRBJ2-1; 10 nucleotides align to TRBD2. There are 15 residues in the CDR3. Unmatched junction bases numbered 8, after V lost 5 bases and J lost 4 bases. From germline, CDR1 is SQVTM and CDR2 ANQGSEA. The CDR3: CSVSFLAGVYNEQFF. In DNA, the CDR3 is TGCAGCGTTTCCTTCCTAGCGGGAGTGTACAATGAGCAGTTCTTC.

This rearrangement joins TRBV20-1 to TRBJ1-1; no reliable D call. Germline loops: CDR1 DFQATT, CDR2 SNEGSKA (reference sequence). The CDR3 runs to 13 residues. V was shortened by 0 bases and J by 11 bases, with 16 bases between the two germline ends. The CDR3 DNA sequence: TGCAGTGCTAGAGATTTGGGGATTTCTAGGGCTTTCTTT. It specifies CSARDLGISRAFF.

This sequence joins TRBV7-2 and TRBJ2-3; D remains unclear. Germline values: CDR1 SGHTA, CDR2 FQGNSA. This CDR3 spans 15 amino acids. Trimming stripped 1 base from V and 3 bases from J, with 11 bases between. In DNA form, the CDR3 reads TGTGCCAGCAGCTTAGTCAGAGGATTTACAGATACGCAGTATTTT. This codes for CASSLVRGFTDTQYF.

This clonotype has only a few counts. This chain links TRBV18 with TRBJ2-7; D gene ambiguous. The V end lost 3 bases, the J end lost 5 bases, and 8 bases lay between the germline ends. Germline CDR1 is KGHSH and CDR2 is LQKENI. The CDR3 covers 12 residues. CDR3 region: CASSPGSDEQYF. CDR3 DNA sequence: TGTGCCAGCTCACCGGGTAGTGACGAGCAGTACTTC.

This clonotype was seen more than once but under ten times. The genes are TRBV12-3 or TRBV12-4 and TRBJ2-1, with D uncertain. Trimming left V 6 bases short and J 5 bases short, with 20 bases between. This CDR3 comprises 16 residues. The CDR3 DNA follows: TGTGCCAGCAGGCCGACCGGGTCTCGAATGAACAATGAGCAGTTCTTC. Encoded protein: CASRPTGSRMNNEQFF.